This T cell receptor beta chain was observed in a study of cytomegalovirus exposure and HLA in healthy donors. Study in general: One earlier analysis, a look at approximately 190 million T cells, found almost 120 million unique TCR beta sequences.

Use of 60 Vbeta and 13 Jbeta primers characterized the PCR. Repertoires were generated with immunoSEQ multiplex PCR, while TCRdb's copy carries only in-frame clones and drops some. The table has almost 200,000 clones, 70% to 80% seen once. Study-wide results and limits: Reported findings show TCR beta sequences accurately forecast HLA-A and HLA-B alleles in most subjects. The classifier was said to identify cytomegalovirus status with high specificity and sensitivity. Among immune exposure information, only CMV serostatus was available.

Worth noting for this clone: Its antigen is not known.

The specimen was PBMCs. The TCR was taken from a young woman in good health and CMV-seropositive.

CDR3: CAISKLAPGAKNIQYF. CDR3 coding DNA: TGTGCCATCAGTAAACTAGCCCCCGGGGCCAAAAACATTCAGTACTTC. The rearrangement links TRBV10-3 to TRBJ2-4, with D maybe TRBD2 (6 bases). Between the trimmed V and J ends, which lost 5 bases and 1 base, there was a span of 15 bases. The CDR3 is 16 residues long. CDR1 and CDR2 (germline): ENHRY, SYGVKD.